Listed below are T cell receptor beta chains from one sample, sequenced in a study of blood T cell repertoires in COVID-19. Only in-frame clones appear in the TCRdb table, and some are missing; sequencing was by immunoSEQ multiplex PCR. The sample lists about 110,000 clones; around nine tenths were seen once. Specimen: peripheral blood. The receptors stem from a man aged 40-50 years with acute or convalescent COVID-19. The CDR3 runs from the conserved cysteine through the conserved F or W. The D gene is left open where the match is weak. A clone size is listed for some rows: how often the clone was seen (once, few, many), or a class if it is expanded.

j_call | d_call | v_call | clone_size | cdr3_aa | cdr3_nt
TRBJ1-3 | NA | TRBV12-3/TRBV12-4 | NA | CASSLDRGNTIYF | TGTGCCAGCAGCCTCGACAGGGGAAACACCATATATTTT
TRBJ2-7 | TRBD2 | TRBV6-4 | NA | CASRAGLAGDEQYF | TGTGCCAGCAGGGCGGGACTAGCGGGAGACGAGCAGTACTTC
TRBJ2-5 | TRBD2 | TRBV7-2 | NA | CASSLGSSGGKTQYF | TGTGCCAGCAGCTTAGGTTCTAGCGGGGGAAAGACCCAGTACTTC
TRBJ2-6 | NA | TRBV6-5 | NA | CASSSRASGANVLTF | TGTGCCAGCAGTAGCAGGGCCTCTGGGGCCAACGTCCTGACTTTC
TRBJ2-1 | TRBD2 | TRBV7-9 | NA | CASSRGGAIDEQFF | TGTGCCAGCAGCCGCGGGGGGGCCATCGATGAGCAGTTCTTC
TRBJ1-3 | NA | TRBV15 | few | CATSRDKGAGGNTIYF | TGTGCCACCAGCAGAGATAAAGGGGCAGGAGGAAACACCATATATTTT
TRBJ2-7 | TRBD2 | TRBV5-4 | NA | CASSLDPGGEQYF | TGTGCCAGCAGCTTGGACCCCGGGGGGGAGCAGTACTTC
TRBJ2-2 | TRBD2 | TRBV6-2/TRBV6-3 | NA | CASSSLAGVNGELFF | TGTGCCAGCAGTTCCCTAGCGGGAGTGAACGGGGAGCTGTTTTTT
TRBJ1-2 | NA | TRBV5-1 | few | CASSLDGSKNYGYTF | TGCGCCAGCAGCTTGGATGGCAGTAAAAACTATGGCTACACCTTC
TRBJ2-1 | TRBD2 | TRBV5-6 | few | CASSSPSGGIDEQFF | TGTGCCAGCAGCTCACCTAGCGGGGGCATCGATGAGCAGTTCTTC
TRBJ2-2 | NA | TRBV24-1 | NA | CATSPSRGWNTGELFF | TGTGCCACCAGTCCGAGCCGCGGGTGGAACACCGGGGAGCTGTTTTTT
TRBJ1-5 | NA | TRBV19 | NA | CASRGDTRNQPQHF | TGTGCCAGTAGAGGGGACACCCGCAATCAGCCCCAGCATTTT
TRBJ1-1 | TRBD1 | TRBV27 | NA | CASSLDRGTEAFF | TGTGCCAGCAGTTTGGACAGGGGCACTGAAGCTTTCTTT
TRBJ2-5 | TRBD2 | TRBV28 | NA | CASKIAGDQETQYF | TGTGCCAGCAAAATAGCGGGGGACCAAGAGACCCAGTACTTC
TRBJ1-1 | NA | TRBV5-4 | NA | CASSGTGFSEAFF | TGTGCCAGCAGCGGAACAGGGTTTTCTGAAGCTTTCTTT
TRBJ1-3 | TRBD1 | TRBV29-1 | NA | CSVWDSGNTIYF | TGCAGCGTTTGGGACAGCGGAAACACCATATATTTT
TRBJ2-2 | TRBD1 | TRBV27 | few | CASTTTKGQGGTGELFF | TGTGCCAGCACCACAACTAAAGGACAGGGAGGAACCGGGGAGCTGTTTTTT
TRBJ1-6 | NA | TRBV5-1 | NA | CASSSNLGHYNSPLHF | TGCGCCAGCAGCTCGAACTTGGGACACTATAATTCACCCCTCCACTTT
TRBJ1-2 | NA | TRBV3-1/TRBV3-2 | NA | CASSPGPGGSSYTF | TGTGCCAGCAGCCCCGGGCCGGGGGGCTCAAGCTACACCTTC